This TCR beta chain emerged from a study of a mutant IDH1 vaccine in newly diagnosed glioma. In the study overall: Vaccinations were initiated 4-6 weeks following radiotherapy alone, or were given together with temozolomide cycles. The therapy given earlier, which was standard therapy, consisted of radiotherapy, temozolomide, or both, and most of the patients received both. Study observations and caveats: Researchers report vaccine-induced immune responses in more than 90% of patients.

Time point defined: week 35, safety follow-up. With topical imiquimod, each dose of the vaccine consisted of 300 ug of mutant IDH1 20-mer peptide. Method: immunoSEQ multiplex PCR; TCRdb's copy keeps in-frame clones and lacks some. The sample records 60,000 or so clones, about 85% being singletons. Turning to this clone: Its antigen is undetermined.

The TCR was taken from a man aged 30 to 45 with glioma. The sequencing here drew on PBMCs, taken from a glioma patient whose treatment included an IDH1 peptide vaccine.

As DNA, the CDR3 is TGTGCCAGCAGCTCCCCTCCCCTTAGCGGGGGGGCGGGTGAGCAGTACTTC. Amino acids: CASSSPPLSGGAGEQYF. This chain links TRBV7-9 with TRBJ2-7; 11 nucleotides align to TRBD2. V gave up 4 bases and J gave up 7 bases; unmatched junction bases: 15. Germline lookup yields CDR1 SEHNR and CDR2 FQNEAQ (reference sequence). The CDR3 totals 17 residues.